The present TCR beta chain was sequenced within a study of cytomegalovirus exposure and HLA in healthy donors. Study as a whole: Caucasian-associated ancestry cluster membership applied to just over 80% of several hundred genotyped donors.

The PCR had 60 Vbeta and 13 Jbeta primers. The assay was immunoSEQ multiplex PCR, and TCRdb's table has in-frame clones only and misses some. The sample totals 100,000 to 150,000 clones. Notes on this clone: Its antigen is currently unknown.

Overall study results and limits: Earlier findings revealed that most TCR beta V segments proved productive either about 87% or about 30% of the time. The study reported that TCR beta sequences accurately predicted HLA-A and HLA-B alleles in most subjects.

V lost 4 bases to trimming and J lost 4 bases, with 11 bases between them. The germline V gene has CDR1 SGHTA and CDR2 FQGNSA. The CDR3 covers 13 residues. This receptor was identified in a man between 18 and 29 years old in good health and CMV-seronegative. The specimen was PBMCs. The V gene is TRBV7-2, the J gene TRBJ2-7; D is unresolved. This CDR3 is CASSSGSIYEQYF. The CDR3 nucleotides are TGTGCCAGCAGCTCAGGAAGTATATACGAGCAGTACTTC. The full variable domain, with the rest looked up from reference TRBV7-2 and TRBJ2-7, is GAGVSQSPSNKVTEKGKDVELRCDPISGHTALYWYRQSLGQGLEFLIYFQGNSAPDKSGLPSDRFSAERTGGSVSTLTIQRTQQEDSAVYLCASSSGSIYEQYFGPGTRLTVT.